The clone carrying this T cell receptor (beta chain) was counted between two and nine times. The antigen is not known. CDR1 and CDR2 (germline): MGHRA, YSYEKL. This CDR3 comprises 14 residues. J lost 8 bases, V lost 0 bases, and 5 bases had no gene match. This entry belongs to a study of cytomegalovirus exposure and HLA in healthy donors. Study-wide results and limits: The likely origin of a cluster of highly shared sequence variants was a sequencing artifact. V- and J-gene trimming in TCR beta was tied to a missense DCLRE1C variant by an analysis performed later. A later analysis found TCR association rates differed by HLA locus, highest for DRB1 and lowest for HLA-C.

The PCR made use of 60 Vbeta and 13 Jbeta primers. TCRdb keeps only in-frame clones here, not all; method: immunoSEQ multiplex PCR. Among about 110,000 clones listed, approximately 80% were seen once. Material: PBMCs. V usage is TRBV4-1 and J usage is TRBJ2-3; 7 bases fit TRBD2. The clonotype was recovered from a human donor in good health. CDR3 coding DNA: TGCGCCAGCAGCCAAGAATACGGGGAGGGTACGCAGTATTTT. Its protein is CASSQEYGEGTQYF.